This TCR beta chain came from a study of control samples from healthy donors and cancer patients. Profiling relied on immunoSEQ multiplex PCR, and the TCRdb table lists in-frame clones only, not all of them. The top ten hold 12% of the sample, which has around 150,000 clones, around nine tenths seen once. Germline CDR1 SGHTA, CDR2 FQGTGA. The CDR3 is 15 residues long. Trimming took off 5 bases at V and 6 bases at J, with 17 bases between the two ends. Sequencing used blood. This sequence joins TRBV7-3 and TRBJ2-1, with D possibly matching TRBD2 (6 bases). The sequence came from a man aged 30 to 39 in good health. The CDR3 DNA follows: TGTGCCAGCAGCCTAGGGACTTATGGGGTCAATGAGCAGTTCTTC. It encodes CASSLGTYGVNEQFF. The complete variable domain, with remaining parts taken from reference TRBV7-3 and TRBJ2-1, reads GAGVSQTPSNKVTEKGKYVELRCDPISGHTALYWYRQSLGQGPEFLIYFQGTGAADDSGLPNDRFFAVRPEGSVSTLKIQRTERGDSAVYLCASSLGTYGVNEQFFGPGTRLTVL.